This T cell receptor beta chain comes out of a study of CD8 T cells in Susac syndrome. CDR1 and CDR2 from the germline V gene are ENHRY and SYGVKD. V was pared by 10 bases and J by 4 bases, with 10 bases between. There are 12 residues in the CDR3. RNA in amounts of roughly 0.5 to 1 ug was reverse transcribed with random hexamers. TCRdb passed the immunoSEQ multiplex PCR reads through MiXCR, listing each CDR3 protein once. The sample records 250,000 to 300,000 distinct CDR3 sequences, about nine tenths being singletons. This clonotype was sampled from a human donor with multiple sclerosis. The rearrangement joins TRBV10-3 to TRBJ1-4, with D possibly matching TRBD1 (5 bases). The sequenced sample was CD8+ T cells from PBMCs. The CDR3 coding sequence is TGTGCCACCGCAGGGCTTAATGAAAAACTGTTTTTT. Residues: CATAGLNEKLFF.